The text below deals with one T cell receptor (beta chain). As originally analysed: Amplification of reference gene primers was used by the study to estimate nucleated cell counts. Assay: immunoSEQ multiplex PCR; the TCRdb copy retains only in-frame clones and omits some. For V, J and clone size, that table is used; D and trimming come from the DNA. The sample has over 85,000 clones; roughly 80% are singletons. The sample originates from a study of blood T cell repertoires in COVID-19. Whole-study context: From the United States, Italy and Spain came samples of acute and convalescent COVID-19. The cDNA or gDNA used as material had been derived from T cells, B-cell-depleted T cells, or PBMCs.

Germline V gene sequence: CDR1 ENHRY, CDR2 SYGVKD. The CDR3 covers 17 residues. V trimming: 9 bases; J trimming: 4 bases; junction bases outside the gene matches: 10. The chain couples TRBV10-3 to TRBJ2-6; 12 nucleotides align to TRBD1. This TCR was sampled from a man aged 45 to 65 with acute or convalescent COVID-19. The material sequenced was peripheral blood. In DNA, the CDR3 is TGTGCCATTAAACCGGGACAGGGGGCGGGAGGGGCCAACGTCCTGACTTTC. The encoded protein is CAIKPGQGAGGANVLTF.